This section outlines one T cell receptor (beta chain) sequence together with its context. Its matching antigen is unknown. These data are taken from a study of OX40 agonist ivuxolimab in advanced cancers. About the research overall: Patients with hepatocellular carcinoma, melanoma, renal cell or head and neck cancer made up the dose-escalation patients. Participants could have had prior anti-PD-1, anti-PD-L1 or anti-CTLA-4 therapy, and around 40% had some. Study results and caveats: More expanded clones were seen, on average, in CD8+ T cells than in CD4+.

The CDR3 loop spans 15 amino acids. Germline V lookup: CDR1 SGHNT, CDR2 YYREEE (reference sequence). The V end was cut by 4 bases, the J end by 5 bases, with 18 bases between. Generated by immunoSEQ multiplex PCR, the TCRdb table keeps only in-frame clones and is missing some. The sample consists of 45,000 to 55,000 clones, roughly 84% of them appearing once. The chain joins TRBV5-4 to TRBJ2-5; no clear D gene. The receptor was derived from an adult with an advanced solid tumor such as melanoma, head and neck, liver or kidney cancer. The sequencing here drew on CD4+ or CD8+ T cells sorted from blood, taken in a trial of the OX40 agonist ivuxolimab. The CDR3 sequence: CASSHSGRNRETQYF. The DNA of the CDR3 is TGTGCCAGCAGCCACTCAGGACGGAATCGGGAGACCCAGTACTTC.